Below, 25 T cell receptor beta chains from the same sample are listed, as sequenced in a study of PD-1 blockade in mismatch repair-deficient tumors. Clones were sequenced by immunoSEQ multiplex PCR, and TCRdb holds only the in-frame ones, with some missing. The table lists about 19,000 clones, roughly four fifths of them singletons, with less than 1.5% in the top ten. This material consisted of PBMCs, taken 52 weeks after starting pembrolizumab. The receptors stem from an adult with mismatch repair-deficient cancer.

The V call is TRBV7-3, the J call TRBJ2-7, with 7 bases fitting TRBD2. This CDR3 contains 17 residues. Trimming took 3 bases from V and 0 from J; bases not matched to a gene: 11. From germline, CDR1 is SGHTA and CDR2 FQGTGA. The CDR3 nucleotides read TGTGCCAGCAGCTTCACGCTGGGGCGGGGGAACTCCTACGAGCAGTACTTC. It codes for CASSFTLGRGNSYEQYF.

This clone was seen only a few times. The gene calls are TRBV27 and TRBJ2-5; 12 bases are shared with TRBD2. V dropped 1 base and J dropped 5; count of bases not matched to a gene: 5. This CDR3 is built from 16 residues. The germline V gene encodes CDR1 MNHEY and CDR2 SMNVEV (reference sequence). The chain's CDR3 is CASSLYLAGGPETQYF. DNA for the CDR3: TGTGCCAGCAGTTTATATCTAGCGGGAGGGCCGGAGACCCAGTACTTC.

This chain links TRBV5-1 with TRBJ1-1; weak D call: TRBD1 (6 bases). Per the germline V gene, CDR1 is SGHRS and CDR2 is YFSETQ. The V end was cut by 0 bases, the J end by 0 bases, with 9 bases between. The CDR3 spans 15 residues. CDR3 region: CASSLVQGMNTEAFF. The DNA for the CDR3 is TGCGCCAGCAGCTTGGTACAGGGTATGAACACTGAAGCTTTCTTT.

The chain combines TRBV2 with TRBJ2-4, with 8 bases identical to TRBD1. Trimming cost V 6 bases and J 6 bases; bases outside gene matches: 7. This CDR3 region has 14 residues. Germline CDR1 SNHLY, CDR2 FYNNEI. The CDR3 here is CASSETGVRNIQYF. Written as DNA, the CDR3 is TGTGCCAGCAGCGAGACAGGGGTTCGAAACATTCAGTACTTC. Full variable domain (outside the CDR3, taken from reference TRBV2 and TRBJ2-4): EPEVTQTPSHQVTQMGQEVILRCVPISNHLYFYWYRQILGQKVEFLVSFYNNEISEKSEIFDDQFSVERPDGSNFTLKIRSTKLEDSAMYFCASSETGVRNIQYFGAGTRLSVL.

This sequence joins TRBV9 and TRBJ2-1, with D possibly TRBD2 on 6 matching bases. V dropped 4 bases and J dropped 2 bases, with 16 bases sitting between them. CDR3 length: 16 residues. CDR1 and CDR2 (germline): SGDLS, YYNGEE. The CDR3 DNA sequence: TGTGCCAGCAGCCCCGAGCCGGGAGAGGCCTACAATGAGCAGTTCTTC. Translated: CASSPEPGEAYNEQFF.

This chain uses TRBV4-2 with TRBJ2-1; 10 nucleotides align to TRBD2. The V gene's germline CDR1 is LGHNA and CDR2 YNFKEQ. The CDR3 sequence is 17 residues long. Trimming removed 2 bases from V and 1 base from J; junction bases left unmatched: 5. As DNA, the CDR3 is TGTGCCAGCAGCCAAAGGGCAGCGGGAGGGTCCTACAATGAGCAGTTCTTC. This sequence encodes CASSQRAAGGSYNEQFF.

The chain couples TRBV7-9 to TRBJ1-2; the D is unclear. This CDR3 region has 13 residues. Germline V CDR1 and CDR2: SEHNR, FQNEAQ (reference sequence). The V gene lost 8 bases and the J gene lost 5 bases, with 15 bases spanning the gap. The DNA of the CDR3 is TGTGCCAGCGGAGGCGCCATTAGTTATGGCTACACCTTC. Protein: CASGGAISYGYTF.

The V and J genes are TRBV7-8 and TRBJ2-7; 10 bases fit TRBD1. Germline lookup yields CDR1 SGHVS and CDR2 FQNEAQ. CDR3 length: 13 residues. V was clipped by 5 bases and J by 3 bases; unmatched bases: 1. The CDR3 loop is CASSRDRGYEQYF. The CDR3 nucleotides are TGTGCCAGCAGCCGGGACAGGGGCTACGAGCAGTACTTC.

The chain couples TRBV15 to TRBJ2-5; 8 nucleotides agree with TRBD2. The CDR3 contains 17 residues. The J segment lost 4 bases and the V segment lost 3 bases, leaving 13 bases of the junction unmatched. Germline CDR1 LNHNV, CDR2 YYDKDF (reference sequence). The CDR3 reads CATSSLTSGDSRETQYF. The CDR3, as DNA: TGTGCCACCAGCAGTTTAACTAGCGGTGACTCTAGAGAGACCCAGTACTTC.

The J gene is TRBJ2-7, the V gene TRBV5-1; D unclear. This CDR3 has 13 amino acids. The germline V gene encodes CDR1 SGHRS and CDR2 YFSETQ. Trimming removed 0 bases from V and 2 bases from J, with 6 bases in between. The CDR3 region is CASSLVGPYEQYF. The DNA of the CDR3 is TGCGCCAGCAGCTTGGTTGGCCCCTACGAGCAGTACTTC.

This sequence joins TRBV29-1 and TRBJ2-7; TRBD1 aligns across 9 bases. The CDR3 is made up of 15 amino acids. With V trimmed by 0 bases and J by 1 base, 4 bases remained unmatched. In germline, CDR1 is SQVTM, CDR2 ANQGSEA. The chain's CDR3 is CSVEDRGTGSYEQYF. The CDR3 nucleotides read TGCAGCGTTGAAGATCGAGGGACAGGGTCCTACGAGCAGTACTTC.

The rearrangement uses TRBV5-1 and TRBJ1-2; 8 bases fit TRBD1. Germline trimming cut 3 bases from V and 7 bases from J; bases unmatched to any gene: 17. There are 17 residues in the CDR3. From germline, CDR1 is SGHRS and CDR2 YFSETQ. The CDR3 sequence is CASSWDGTTGQGGGYTF. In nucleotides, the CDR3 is TGCGCCAGCAGCTGGGATGGAACCACCGGACAGGGTGGTGGCTACACCTTC. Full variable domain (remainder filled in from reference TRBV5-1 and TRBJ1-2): KAGVTQTPRYLIKTRGQQVTLSCSPISGHRSVSWYQQTPGQGLQFLFEYFSETQRNKGNFPGRFSGRQFSNSRSEMNVSTLELGDSALYLCASSWDGTTGQGGGYTFGSGTRLTVV.

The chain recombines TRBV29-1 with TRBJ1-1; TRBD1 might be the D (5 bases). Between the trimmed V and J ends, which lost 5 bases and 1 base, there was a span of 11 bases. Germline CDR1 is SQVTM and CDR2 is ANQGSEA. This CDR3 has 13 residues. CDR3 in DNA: TGCAGCGTTCGTTCCAGGGCGAACACTGAAGCTTTCTTT. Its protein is CSVRSRANTEAFF.

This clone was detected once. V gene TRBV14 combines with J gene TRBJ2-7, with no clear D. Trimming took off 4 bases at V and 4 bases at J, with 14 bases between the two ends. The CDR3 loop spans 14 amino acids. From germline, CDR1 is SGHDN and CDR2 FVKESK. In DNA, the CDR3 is TGTGCCAGCAGCCCCCGCGTACCGGGTTACGAGCAGTACTTC. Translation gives CASSPRVPGYEQYF.

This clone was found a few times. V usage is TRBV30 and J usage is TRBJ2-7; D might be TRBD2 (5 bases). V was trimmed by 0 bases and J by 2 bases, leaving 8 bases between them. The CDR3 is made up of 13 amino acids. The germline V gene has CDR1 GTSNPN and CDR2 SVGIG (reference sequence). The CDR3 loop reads CAWSVFGAYEQYF. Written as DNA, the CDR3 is TGTGCCTGGAGTGTATTCGGGGCCTACGAGCAGTACTTC.

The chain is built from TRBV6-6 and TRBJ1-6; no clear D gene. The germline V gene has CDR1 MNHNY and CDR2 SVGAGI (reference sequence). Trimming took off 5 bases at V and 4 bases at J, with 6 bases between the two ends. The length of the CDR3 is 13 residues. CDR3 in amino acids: CASSTEYNSPLHF. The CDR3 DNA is TGTGCCAGCAGTACAGAGTATAATTCACCCCTCCACTTT.

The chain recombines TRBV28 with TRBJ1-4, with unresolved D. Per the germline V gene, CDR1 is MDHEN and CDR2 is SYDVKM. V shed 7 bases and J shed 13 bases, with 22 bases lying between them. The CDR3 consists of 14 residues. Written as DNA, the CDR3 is TGTGCCAGCAATTGGAGCAGCCGAGAGGGCCGACTGTTTTTT. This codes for CASNWSSREGRLFF. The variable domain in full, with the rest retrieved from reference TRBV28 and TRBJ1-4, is DVKVTQSSRYLVKRTGEKVFLECVQDMDHENMFWYRQDPGLGLRLIYFSYDVKMKEKGDIPEGYSVSREKKERFSLILESASTNQTSMYLCASNWSSREGRLFFGSGTQLSVL.

The CDR3 bases are TGCAGTGCTAGTAGAGATACGCAGTATTTT. It is translated as CSASRDTQYF. The chain couples TRBV20-1 to TRBJ2-3; unclear D gene. Deletions cut 3 bases from V and 5 bases from J, with 3 bases between. Germline V lookup: CDR1 DFQATT, CDR2 SNEGSKA (reference sequence). The CDR3 has 10 residues.

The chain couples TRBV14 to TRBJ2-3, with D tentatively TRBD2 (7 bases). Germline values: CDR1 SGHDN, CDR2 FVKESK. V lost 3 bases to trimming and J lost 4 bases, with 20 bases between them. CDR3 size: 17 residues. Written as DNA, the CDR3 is TGTGCCAGCAGCCACTCCCGAGGGGGGGGCGCTTCAGATACGCAGTATTTT. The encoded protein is CASSHSRGGGASDTQYF.

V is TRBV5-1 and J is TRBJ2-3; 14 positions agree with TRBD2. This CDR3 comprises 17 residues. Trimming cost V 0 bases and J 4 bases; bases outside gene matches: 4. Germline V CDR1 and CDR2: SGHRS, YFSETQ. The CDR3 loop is CASSLVGTSGSADTQYF. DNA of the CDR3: TGCGCCAGCAGCTTGGTTGGGACTAGCGGGAGTGCAGATACGCAGTATTTT.

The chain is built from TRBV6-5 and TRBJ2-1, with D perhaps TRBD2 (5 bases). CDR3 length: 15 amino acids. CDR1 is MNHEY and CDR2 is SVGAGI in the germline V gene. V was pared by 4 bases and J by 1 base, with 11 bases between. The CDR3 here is CASSSAPGSYNEQFF. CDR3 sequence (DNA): TGTGCCAGCAGTTCCGCTCCGGGGTCCTACAATGAGCAGTTCTTC.

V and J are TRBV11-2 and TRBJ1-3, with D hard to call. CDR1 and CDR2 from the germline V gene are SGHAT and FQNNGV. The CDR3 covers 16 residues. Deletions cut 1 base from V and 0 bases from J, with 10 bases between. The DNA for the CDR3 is TGTGCCAGCAGCTTAGGGGGAGGCCTCTCTGGAAACACCATATATTTT. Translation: CASSLGGGLSGNTIYF.

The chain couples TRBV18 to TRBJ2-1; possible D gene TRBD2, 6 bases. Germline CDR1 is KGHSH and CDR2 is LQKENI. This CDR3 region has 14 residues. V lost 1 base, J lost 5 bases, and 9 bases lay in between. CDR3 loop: CASSPLGSHNEQFF. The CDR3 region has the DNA TGTGCCAGCTCACCACTCGGGAGCCACAATGAGCAGTTCTTC.

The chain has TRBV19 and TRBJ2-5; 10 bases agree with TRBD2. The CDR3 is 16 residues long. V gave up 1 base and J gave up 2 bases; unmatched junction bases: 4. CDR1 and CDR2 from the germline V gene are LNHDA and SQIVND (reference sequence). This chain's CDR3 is CASSIGQAGGQETQYF. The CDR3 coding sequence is TGTGCCAGTAGTATAGGTCAAGCGGGAGGGCAAGAGACCCAGTACTTC.

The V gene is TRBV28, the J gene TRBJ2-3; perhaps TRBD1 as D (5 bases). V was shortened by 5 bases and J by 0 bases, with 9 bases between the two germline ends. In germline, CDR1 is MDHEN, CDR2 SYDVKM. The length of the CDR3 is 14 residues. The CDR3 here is CASSDRQSTDTQYF. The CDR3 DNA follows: TGTGCCAGCAGTGATAGACAGAGCACAGATACGCAGTATTTT.